The 27 T cell receptor beta chains in this list originate from one sample, sequenced in a study of post-analysis software for immune sequencing data. No antigens are known for them. Study-wide points: Controls showed lower frequencies than patients for four to six TRBV segments, and TRBV5-6, TRBV5-1 and TRBV20-1 were among these.

Prepared TCR beta cDNA libraries contained unique molecular identifiers. TCRdb re-called the PCR reads with MiXCR, one entry per CDR3 protein. The repertoire has fewer than 550,000 distinct CDR3 sequences, around a third of them found once; the top ten carry 4.5% to 7.5%. Sequencing was done on a sample of blood. All receptors derive from a girl aged 2-17 years with multiple sclerosis.

The chain combines TRBV2 with TRBJ1-1; the D is unclear. Trimming pared 2 bases from V and 1 base from J, leaving 8 bases between. The CDR3 loop spans 14 amino acids. Germline V gene sequence: CDR1 SNHLY, CDR2 FYNNEI. CDR3 in amino acids: CASSETRTNTEAFF. DNA of the CDR3: TGTGCCAGCAGTGAAACCAGGACGAACACTGAAGCTTTCTTT. The full variable domain, rest sourced from reference TRBV2 and TRBJ1-1, is EPEVTQTPSHQVTQMGQEVILRCVPISNHLYFYWYRQILGQKVEFLVSFYNNEISEKSEIFDDQFSVERPDGSNFTLKIRSTKLEDSAMYFCASSETRTNTEAFFGQGTRLTVV.

CDR3 DNA: TGTGCCAGCACCCTGTCGGAGACCCAGTACTTC. It translates to CASTLSETQYF. This chain uses TRBV2 with TRBJ2-5; D is uncertain. The V end lost 7 bases, the J end lost 5 bases, and 8 bases lay between the germline ends. There are 11 residues in the CDR3. CDR1 and CDR2 from the germline V gene are SNHLY and FYNNEI.

This clonotype was counted only a few times. This chain connects TRBV28 to TRBJ2-5; TRBD2 aligns across 8 bases. J lost 0 bases, V lost 4 bases, and 13 bases had no gene match. Looked up from germline, CDR1 is MDHEN and CDR2 is SYDVKM. CDR3 length equals 18 residues. CDR3 DNA: TGTGCCAGCAGTTACCTTTCTGGAGTAGCGGGGAACCAAGAGACCCAGTACTTC. Translation: CASSYLSGVAGNQETQYF.

Only a few counts were recorded for this clonotype. This chain joins TRBV12-3 or TRBV12-4 and TRBJ1-2, with D uncertain. Trimming stripped 1 base from V and 4 bases from J, with 7 bases between. CDR3 length: 13 residues. CDR3 protein: CASSLGRAYGYTF. In nucleotides, the CDR3 is TGTGCCAGCAGTTTAGGGCGGGCCTATGGCTACACCTTC.

Details on this clonotype: The germline gene is not matched at one end of the junction; a read error may be the cause. The chain links TRBV27 to TRBJ2-5; 9 nucleotides match TRBD1. Germline V lookup: CDR1 MNHEY, CDR2 SMNVEV (reference sequence). CDR3 length equals 17 residues. The CDR3 DNA follows: TGTGCCACCAGACGACTCTTGGACAGGGGCCACCAAGAGGCCCAGTACTTC. This sequence encodes CATRRLLDRGHQEAQYF.

The CDR3 loop is CAIRDSGGNFNEQFF. The CDR3 DNA follows: TGTGCCATCAGAGATAGCGGGGGCAACTTCAATGAGCAGTTCTTC. This chain connects TRBV10-3 to TRBJ2-1; 9 bases line up with TRBD2. The CDR3 spans 15 residues. V was clipped by 6 bases and J by 6 bases; unmatched bases: 9. Germline assignment: CDR1 ENHRY and CDR2 SYGVKD.

This chain joins TRBV5-1 and TRBJ1-1; the D gene is possibly TRBD1 (6 bases). This CDR3 is built from 12 residues. V was pared by 4 bases and J by 7 bases, with 11 bases between. Germline V gives CDR1 SGHRS, CDR2 YFSETQ. The CDR3 DNA sequence: TGCGCCAGCAGCGGCGGGGGCAGTGAAGCTTTCTTT. Its translation is CASSGGGSEAFF. Complete variable domain (other parts from reference TRBV5-1 and TRBJ1-1): KAGVTQTPRYLIKTRGQQVTLSCSPISGHRSVSWYQQTPGQGLQFLFEYFSETQRNKGNFPGRFSGRQFSNSRSEMNVSTLELGDSALYLCASSGGGSEAFFGQGTRLTVV.

Here the CDR3 reads CASSLGQFLAKNIQYF. For the CDR3, the DNA is TGCGCCAGCAGCTTGGGACAGTTCCTAGCCAAAAACATTCAGTACTTC. The chain is built from TRBV5-1 and TRBJ2-4; weak D call: TRBD1 (5 bases). The CDR3 covers 16 residues. Trimming left V 0 bases short and J 0 bases short, with 10 bases between. CDR1 and CDR2 (germline): SGHRS, YFSETQ.

The chain couples TRBV5-1 to TRBJ1-1; tentatively, D is TRBD1 (5 bases). The germline V gene has CDR1 SGHRS and CDR2 YFSETQ. This CDR3 is 16 amino acids long. Deletions cut 0 bases from V and 0 bases from J, with 12 bases between. The CDR3 DNA reads as TGCGCCAGCAGCTTGGGCGGGGGTCGGGTGAACACTGAAGCTTTCTTT. Translation gives CASSLGGGRVNTEAFF.

A few counts support this clonotype. The chain has TRBV20-1 and TRBJ1-4; D is uncertain. The germline V gene has CDR1 DFQATT and CDR2 SNEGSKA (reference sequence). This CDR3 comprises 12 residues. Trimming cost V 6 bases and J 8 bases, with 13 bases left between them. The DNA for the CDR3 is TGCAGTGCAAAAATCGGAGGAGAAAAACTGTTTTTT. Translating gives CSAKIGGEKLFF.

The chain couples TRBV27 to TRBJ1-4; maybe TRBD1 (5 bases). Germline V gene data show CDR1 as MNHEY and CDR2 as SMNVEV (reference sequence). CDR3 size: 18 residues. Trimming left V 4 bases short and J 4 bases short, with 22 bases between. As DNA, the CDR3 is TGTGCCAGCAGTTCCGAAAGGCTCCACTGGGGCGATAATGAAAAACTGTTTTTT. This translates into CASSSERLHWGDNEKLFF. Full variable domain (remainder filled in from reference TRBV27 and TRBJ1-4): EAQVTQNPRYLITVTGKKLTVTCSQNMNHEYMSWYRQDPGLGLRQIYYSMNVEVTDKGDVPEGYKVSRKEKRNFPLILESPSPNQTSLYFCASSSERLHWGDNEKLFFGSGTQLSVL.

This clonotype has more than one count but fewer than ten. The rearrangement uses TRBV5-5 and TRBJ2-7, with TRBD2 matching over 8 bases. V was pared by 0 bases and J by 4 bases, with 9 bases of the junction left unmatched. The CDR3 runs to 16 residues. Germline CDR1 SGHKS, CDR2 YYEKEE (reference sequence). This CDR3 is CASSLGRSGKFYEQYF. As DNA, the CDR3 is TGTGCCAGCAGCTTGGGGCGTAGCGGGAAATTTTACGAGCAGTACTTC.

The V and J genes are TRBV29-1 and TRBJ1-4; 10 bases are a match to TRBD1. The junction had 5 bases not matched to a gene; V was cut back by 6 bases and J by 7 bases. Looked up from germline, CDR1 is SQVTM and CDR2 is ANQGSEA. This CDR3 has 13 amino acids. The CDR3 loop reads CSVLGTGAEKLFF. Here the CDR3 DNA reads TGCAGCGTCCTCGGGACAGGGGCTGAAAAACTGTTTTTT.

A few counts support this clonotype. The CDR3 loop is CSSTPGTDTQYF. Here the CDR3 DNA reads TGCAGCTCCACGCCAGGCACAGATACGCAGTATTTT. The J gene is TRBJ2-3, the V gene TRBV29-1, with D unresolved. The CDR3 contains 12 residues. Germline V gives CDR1 SQVTM, CDR2 ANQGSEA. V was trimmed by 8 bases and J by 1 base, leaving 10 bases between them.

The J gene is TRBJ2-5, the V gene TRBV6-5; 15 positions agree with TRBD2. This CDR3 spans 18 amino acids. V shed 2 bases, J shed 7 bases, and the junction held 11 bases outside the gene matches. Germline V gene sequence: CDR1 MNHEY, CDR2 SVGAGI. The CDR3 coding sequence is TGTGCCAGCAGTTACGGACTAGCGGGGGGGCCGACAAGAGGGACCCAGTACTTC. As protein: CASSYGLAGGPTRGTQYF.

This clonotype was counted at least ten times. This chain's CDR3 is CSARDLLEAQETQYF. DNA of the CDR3: TGCAGTGCTAGAGATTTATTGGAGGCCCAAGAGACCCAGTACTTC. V and J are TRBV20-1 and TRBJ2-5, with a weak D call TRBD2 (5 bases). Germline CDR1 and CDR2: DFQATT and SNEGSKA (reference sequence). This CDR3 is built from 15 residues. V was trimmed by 0 bases and J by 1 base, leaving 12 bases between them.

This clonotype was recorded once. Relative to the germline gene, one junction end is altered; a read error may explain this. The chain combines TRBV7-7 with TRBJ1-3; D is undetermined. CDR3 length equals 14 residues. Germline values: CDR1 SSHAT, CDR2 FNYEAQ (reference sequence). CDR3 coding DNA: TGTGCTAGCAGCTTAACTGACACGGGAAACATCATATATTTT. This translates into CASSLTDTGNIIYF.

This chain links TRBV9 with TRBJ1-4; D unresolved. Germline assignment: CDR1 SGDLS and CDR2 YYNGEE. The CDR3 consists of 16 residues. The V and J ends lost 4 bases and 6 bases respectively, with 19 bases between them. The CDR3 sequence is CASSPGPSAKDEKLFF. CDR3 coding DNA: TGTGCCAGCAGCCCAGGCCCGAGTGCCAAGGATGAAAAACTGTTTTTT.

The V gene is TRBV5-1, the J gene TRBJ1-2; 7 bases map to TRBD1. CDR3 length: 14 residues. The junction had 6 bases not matched to a gene; V was cut back by 4 bases and J by 3 bases. Germline V gene data show CDR1 as SGHRS and CDR2 as YFSETQ. The chain's CDR3 is CASSVTTGDYGYTF. The CDR3 coding sequence is TGCGCCAGCAGCGTCACTACAGGGGACTATGGCTACACCTTC.

This clonotype was picked up a small number of times. This chain connects TRBV3-1 to TRBJ2-6, with a tentative D call TRBD2 (6 bases). The germline CDR1 and CDR2 sequences are LGHDT and YNNKEL (reference sequence). The V end was cut by 0 bases, the J end by 0 bases, with 18 bases between. The CDR3 is 20 residues long. DNA of the CDR3: TGTGCCAGCAGCCAAGATTTAGGGACTTTGGGCGTCTCTGGGGCCAACGTCCTGACTTTC. Translation: CASSQDLGTLGVSGANVLTF.

This sequence joins TRBV6-4 and TRBJ2-1; TRBD1 is a possible D gene (6 bases). CDR3 size: 17 residues. V lost 2 bases, J lost 2 bases, and 16 bases lay in between. The V gene's germline CDR1 is MRHNA and CDR2 SNTAGT. CDR3 sequence: CASSDHPLTGPYNEQFF. CDR3 sequence (DNA): TGTGCCAGCAGTGACCACCCTCTCACAGGGCCCTACAATGAGCAGTTCTTC.

The chain uses TRBV6-1 and TRBJ2-7; D remains ambiguous. With 6 bases removed from V and 0 bases from J, the gap between germline ends came to 15 bases. Germline V gene data show CDR1 as MNHNS and CDR2 as SASEGT. CDR3 length equals 15 residues. In nucleotides, the CDR3 is TGTGCCAGCAGCCCAGCCTCGGTCAGCTCCTACGAGCAGTACTTC. The encoded protein is CASSPASVSSYEQYF.

This clonotype was observed a handful of times. The chain joins TRBV2 to TRBJ2-1; the D is unclear. CDR1 and CDR2 from the germline V gene are SNHLY and FYNNEI. V gave up 9 bases and J gave up 6 bases, with 15 bases separating them. The CDR3 has 13 amino acids. The CDR3 DNA reads TGTGCCAGTAAGACTGGGATGGCCAATGAGCAGTTCTTC. It encodes CASKTGMANEQFF.

Ten or more counts support this clonotype. The CDR3 DNA is TGCGCCAGCAGGATATCGGGGGGTAGTGAGCAGTTCTTC. Translating gives CASRISGGSEQFF. The chain joins TRBV4-1 to TRBJ2-1, with 7 bases fitting TRBD2. Germline V gives CDR1 MGHRA, CDR2 YSYEKL. The junction had 8 bases not matched to a gene; V was cut back by 6 bases and J by 9 bases. This CDR3 contains 13 residues.

This clonotype was found a few times. V and J are TRBV5-5 and TRBJ1-2; D is perhaps TRBD1 (5 bases). CDR3 length equals 14 residues. Trimming took off 2 bases at V and 4 bases at J, with 12 bases between the two ends. From germline, CDR1 is SGHKS and CDR2 YYEKEE (reference sequence). For the CDR3, the DNA is TGTGCCAGCAGCTTCCCGGGACGGCTCTATGGCTACACCTTC. Translated, it gives CASSFPGRLYGYTF.

The chain links TRBV19 to TRBJ1-2; TRBD1 aligns across 7 bases. Trimming removed 3 bases from V and 6 bases from J; junction bases left unmatched: 13. The CDR3 spans 16 residues. Germline V gene sequence: CDR1 LNHDA, CDR2 SQIVND (reference sequence). DNA for the CDR3: TGTGCCAGTAGTATCTTTGATGTTATCGGACAGGATGGCTACACCTTC. Its protein product is CASSIFDVIGQDGYTF.

V is TRBV2 and J is TRBJ2-1, with D possibly TRBD1 on 5 matching bases. The CDR3 runs 15 residues. Germline assignment: CDR1 SNHLY and CDR2 FYNNEI. V was shortened by 4 bases and J by 7 bases, with 17 bases between the two germline ends. CDR3 amino acids: CASSAQGIPLNEQFF. The DNA for the CDR3 is TGTGCCAGCAGTGCCCAGGGTATCCCCTTGAATGAGCAGTTCTTC. The full variable domain, its missing parts supplied by reference TRBV2 and TRBJ2-1, is EPEVTQTPSHQVTQMGQEVILRCVPISNHLYFYWYRQILGQKVEFLVSFYNNEISEKSEIFDDQFSVERPDGSNFTLKIRSTKLEDSAMYFCASSAQGIPLNEQFFGPGTRLTVL.